This passage covers 15 T cell receptor beta chains from one sample sequenced in a study of shared clonotypes between healthy human individuals. Using immunoSEQ multiplex PCR, the repertoire was profiled, and TCRdb retains in-frame clones only, with some absent. The data contain some 1.5 million clones, 95% to 99% of them singletons. Sequencing was performed on naive CD4+ T cells sorted from blood. Specified subset: CD45RA+ positively selected. All receptors derive from a man aged 30 to 39 in good health.

Concerning this clone: Other DNA sequences within the sample encode an identical CDR3. The gene calls are TRBV18 and TRBJ2-7, with 7 bases that match TRBD1. Germline V gene sequence: CDR1 KGHSH, CDR2 LQKENI. After removal of 3 bases from V and 3 bases from J, the junction contained 5 bases not matched to a gene. The CDR3 runs 14 residues. In DNA, the CDR3 is TGTGCCAGCTCACCTGACAGGGTGGGCTACGAGCAGTACTTC. This gives the protein CASSPDRVGYEQYF.

The rearrangement joins TRBV7-7 to TRBJ2-1, with 10 bases lining up with TRBD2. The CDR3 consists of 16 residues. Germline CDR1 reads SSHAT; CDR2 reads FNYEAQ (reference sequence). V gave up 5 bases and J gave up 9 bases; unmatched junction bases: 13. This CDR3 reads CASSKGLAGEKGEQFF. CDR3 DNA: TGTGCCAGCAGCAAGGGGCTAGCGGGAGAAAAGGGTGAGCAGTTCTTC.

The gene calls are TRBV28 and TRBJ2-7; D remains unclear. CDR1 and CDR2 (germline): MDHEN, SYDVKM. V was trimmed by 3 bases and J by 5 bases, leaving 5 bases between them. The CDR3 contains 11 residues. For the CDR3, the DNA is TGTGCCAGCAGTTTGGTGAACGAGCAGTACTTC. It translates to CASSLVNEQYF.

V usage is TRBV9 and J usage is TRBJ2-1, with TRBD2 as a possible D gene (6 bases). The germline V gene has CDR1 SGDLS and CDR2 YYNGEE. CDR3 length: 16 amino acids. V dropped 3 bases and J dropped 6 bases, with 19 bases sitting between them. CDR3 coding DNA: TGTGCCAGCAGCGCCCCAAGCGGGCGAACCATCAATGAGCAGTTCTTC. This gives the protein CASSAPSGRTINEQFF.

This clone was seen only once. The genes are TRBV5-4 and TRBJ2-1; D gene uncertain. The germline V gene has CDR1 SGHNT and CDR2 YYREEE (reference sequence). The CDR3 spans 15 residues. The germline V and J ends were trimmed by 4 bases and 2 bases, with 13 bases remaining between them. This CDR3 is CASSPRSPPYNEQFF. The CDR3, as DNA: TGTGCCAGCAGCCCCCGCTCGCCTCCCTACAATGAGCAGTTCTTC.

This clone showed up just once. The chain links TRBV19 to TRBJ1-5; 7 bases match TRBD1. J lost 2 bases, V lost 5 bases, and 6 bases had no gene match. Germline values: CDR1 LNHDA, CDR2 SQIVND (reference sequence). The CDR3 has 15 amino acids. CDR3 bases: TGTGCCAGTAGTTTTCAGGGGGTTCGCAATCAGCCCCAGCATTTT. Residues: CASSFQGVRNQPQHF.

Regarding this clone: One end of the junction does not line up with germline, which may come from a read error. The genes are TRBV7-9 and TRBJ1-2; no clear D. CDR3 size: 10 residues. Germline CDR1 reads SEHNR; CDR2 reads FQNEAQ (reference sequence). CDR3 region: CASSLDAPGF. The CDR3 DNA sequence: TGTGCCAGCAGCTTAGATGCCCCCGGCTTC.

The CDR3 sequence is CASSLRMIENEKLFF. The CDR3, as DNA: TGTGCCAGCAGCTTGCGGATGATTGAGAATGAAAAACTGTTTTTT. The chain joins TRBV5-6 to TRBJ1-4; D uncertain. Trimming took 1 base from V and 5 from J, leaving 12 bases between them. Germline CDR1 and CDR2: SGHDT and YYEEEE. CDR3 length: 15 amino acids.

This chain joins TRBV10-3 and TRBJ2-7, with D unresolved. Trimming left V 0 bases short and J 9 bases short, with 9 bases between. The CDR3 loop spans 12 amino acids. CDR1 ENHRY and CDR2 SYGVKD come from the germline V gene. The CDR3, as DNA: TGTGCCATCAGTGAGTCTTCACAACGGCAGTACTTC. The encoded protein is CAISESSQRQYF.

The V call is TRBV6-6, the J call TRBJ1-2; D remains ambiguous. The CDR3 runs to 12 residues. Germline V gene data show CDR1 as MNHNY and CDR2 as SVGAGI (reference sequence). V was clipped by 6 bases and J by 7 bases, with 12 bases between them. DNA of the CDR3: TGTGCCAGCAGCCTGGACCGGGTTGGCTACACCTTC. Its translation: CASSLDRVGYTF.

The chain carries TRBV6-5 and TRBJ1-5, with D uncertain. The V and J ends lost 6 bases and 7 bases respectively, with 19 bases between them. This CDR3 is built from 15 residues. Germline values: CDR1 MNHEY, CDR2 SVGAGI. CDR3: CASRPAIGLKQPQHF. DNA of the CDR3: TGTGCCAGCAGGCCGGCAATCGGCCTAAAGCAGCCCCAGCATTTT.

The J gene is TRBJ1-2, the V gene TRBV9, with TRBD1 matching 7 bases. This CDR3 is 15 amino acids long. Germline V gene data show CDR1 as SGDLS and CDR2 as YYNGEE. J lost 7 bases, V lost 3 bases, and 12 bases had no gene match. Written as DNA, the CDR3 is TGTGCCAGCAGCGCAGACGAATGGACAGGTGGTGGCTACACCTTC. Protein product: CASSADEWTGGGYTF.

The chain is built from TRBV10-3 and TRBJ2-3, with 8 positions matching TRBD1. The CDR3 spans 16 residues. V trimming: 1 base; J trimming: 2 bases; junction bases outside the gene matches: 5. Germline V CDR1 and CDR2: ENHRY, SYGVKD. The chain's CDR3 is CAISEYVTGVTDTQYF. CDR3 coding DNA: TGTGCCATCAGTGAGTATGTGACAGGGGTCACAGATACGCAGTATTTT.

A note on this clone: The sample holds other DNA sequences that translate to the same CDR3. V is TRBV6-5 and J is TRBJ2-7; 13 positions match TRBD2. CDR1 is MNHEY, CDR2 SVGAGI, per germline. V was pared by 4 bases and J by 3 bases, with 3 bases of the junction left unmatched. The CDR3 has 15 residues. The CDR3 loop reads CASSSRTSGSYEQYF. Here the CDR3 DNA reads TGTGCCAGCAGTTCAAGGACTAGCGGGAGCTACGAGCAGTACTTC.

The rearrangement links TRBV10-3 to TRBJ2-3, with 7 bases fitting TRBD1. The junction had 4 bases not matched to a gene; V was cut back by 9 bases and J by 1 base. Germline V gives CDR1 ENHRY, CDR2 SYGVKD. This CDR3 region has 13 residues. CDR3 residues: CAMGDSRTDTQYF. CDR3 nucleotide sequence: TGTGCCATGGGGGACAGTCGCACAGATACGCAGTATTTT.